These 5 T cell receptor beta chains share one sample of origin, sequenced in a study of OX40 agonist ivuxolimab in advanced cancers. The table came from immunoSEQ multiplex PCR; TCRdb's copy has only in-frame clones and leaves some out. The sample holds 30,000 to 45,000 clones, about 88% seen once. Sequences were derived from CD4+ or CD8+ T cells sorted from blood, sampled in a trial of the OX40 agonist ivuxolimab. These receptors all come from an adult with an advanced solid tumor such as melanoma, head and neck, liver or kidney cancer.

V and J are TRBV30 and TRBJ2-7, with 9 bases aligning to TRBD1. The CDR3 covers 14 residues. Germline-derived CDR1 and CDR2 are GTSNPN and SVGIG (reference sequence). After removal of 5 bases from V and 5 bases from J, the junction contained 10 bases not matched to a gene. CDR3 in amino acids: CAWGIQGAPNEQYF. The CDR3 bases are TGTGCCTGGGGCATACAGGGGGCTCCGAACGAGCAGTACTTC.

The chain combines TRBV27 with TRBJ2-7; TRBD1 aligns across 8 bases. Looked up from germline, CDR1 is MNHEY and CDR2 is SMNVEV (reference sequence). The CDR3 spans 13 residues. V lost 5 bases, J lost 4 bases, and 4 bases stayed unmatched. The CDR3 DNA reads as TGTGCCAGCAGTCGACAGGGGTTTTACGAGCAGTACTTC. This sequence encodes CASSRQGFYEQYF.

This rearrangement joins TRBV6-6 to TRBJ2-1, with 7 bases fitting TRBD2. Germline V lookup: CDR1 MNHNY, CDR2 SVGAGI (reference sequence). This CDR3 is 16 amino acids long. The V and J ends lost 6 bases and 6 bases, in that order; junction bases with no gene match: 14. Written as DNA, the CDR3 is TGTGCCAGCAGGGAATCGGTGGCGGGAGTTCCCAATGAGCAGTTCTTC. It translates to CASRESVAGVPNEQFF.

The chain is built from TRBV9 and TRBJ2-7; the D gene is possibly TRBD1 (5 bases). In germline, CDR1 is SGDLS, CDR2 YYNGEE. Trimming shortened V by 0 bases and J by 7 bases, and 11 bases separated the two germline ends. The length of the CDR3 is 13 residues. In nucleotides, the CDR3 is TGTGCCAGCAGCGTAGAAAACCAGGGAGAGCAGTACTTC. It is translated as CASSVENQGEQYF.

The chain couples TRBV11-1 to TRBJ2-2, with D possibly TRBD1 on 6 matching bases. V lost 1 base and J 6 bases, leaving 6 bases between the germline ends. This CDR3 has 13 residues. Germline V gene data show CDR1 as SGHAT and CDR2 as FQDESV (reference sequence). CDR3 sequence: CASSLEGAGELFF. In DNA, the CDR3 is TGTGCCAGCAGCTTAGAGGGGGCCGGGGAGCTGTTTTTT.